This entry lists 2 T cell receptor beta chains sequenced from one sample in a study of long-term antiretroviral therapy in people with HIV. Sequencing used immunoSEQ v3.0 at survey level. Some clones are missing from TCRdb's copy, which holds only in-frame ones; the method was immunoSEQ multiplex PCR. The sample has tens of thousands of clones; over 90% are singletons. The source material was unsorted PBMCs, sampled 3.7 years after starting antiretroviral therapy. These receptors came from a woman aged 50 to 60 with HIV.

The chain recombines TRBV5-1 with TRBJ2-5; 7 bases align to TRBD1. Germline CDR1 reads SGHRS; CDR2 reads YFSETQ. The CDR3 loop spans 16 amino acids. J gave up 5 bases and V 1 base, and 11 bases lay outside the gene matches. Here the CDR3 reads CASSLPTGEGMETQYF. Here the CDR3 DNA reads TGCGCCAGCAGCTTGCCTACAGGGGAAGGGATGGAGACCCAGTACTTC.

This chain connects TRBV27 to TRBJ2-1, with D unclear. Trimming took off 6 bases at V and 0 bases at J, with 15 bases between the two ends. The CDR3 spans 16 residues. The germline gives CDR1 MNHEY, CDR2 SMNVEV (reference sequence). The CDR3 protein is CASRIHSEPSYNEQFF. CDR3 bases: TGTGCCAGCAGAATACATTCAGAGCCCTCCTACAATGAGCAGTTCTTC.